This TCR beta chain comes out of a study of shared clonotypes between healthy human individuals. About the research overall: CD4 naive and CD4 memory each took three plates per donor, while CD8 naive took two and CD8 memory one.

Germline CDR1 is SGDLS and CDR2 is YYNGEE. CDR3 size: 14 residues. The V gene lost 2 bases and the J gene lost 1 base, with 7 bases spanning the gap. The naive CD8 population came from CD45RO-negative cells selected for CCR7, without terminally differentiated effector memory CD45RA+ cells. This table comes from immunoSEQ multiplex PCR, and its TCRdb copy is limited to in-frame clones, with some not included. The sample has around 650,000 clones, around 96% seen once; the top ten hold roughly 0.1%. On this clone: This sample includes further DNA sequences coding for the same CDR3.

This clonotype was sampled from a woman between 25 and 40 years old in good health. The rearrangement links TRBV9 to TRBJ2-1; D is tentatively TRBD1 or TRBD2 (5 bases each). The specimen sequenced was naive CD8+ T cells sorted from blood. CDR3 protein: CASSVGESYNEQFF. The CDR3 bases are TGTGCCAGCAGCGTGGGGGAATCCTACAATGAGCAGTTCTTC.